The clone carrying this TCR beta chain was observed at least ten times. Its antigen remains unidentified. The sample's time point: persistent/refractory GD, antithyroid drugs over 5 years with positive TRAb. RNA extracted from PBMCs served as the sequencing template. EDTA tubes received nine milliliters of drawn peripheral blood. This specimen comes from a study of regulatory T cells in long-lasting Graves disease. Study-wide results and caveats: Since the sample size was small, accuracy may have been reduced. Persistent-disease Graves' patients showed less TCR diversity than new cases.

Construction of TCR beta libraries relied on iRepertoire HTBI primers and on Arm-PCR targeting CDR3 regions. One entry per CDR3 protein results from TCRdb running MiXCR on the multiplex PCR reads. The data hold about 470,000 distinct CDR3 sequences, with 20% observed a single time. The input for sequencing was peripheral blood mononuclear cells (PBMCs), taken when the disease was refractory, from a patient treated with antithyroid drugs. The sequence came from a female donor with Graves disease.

The CDR3 DNA is TGTGCCAGCAGCTCTATTGGGGACAGGAGCTCTGGAAACACCATATATTTT. Protein product: CASSSIGDRSSGNTIYF. The chain uses TRBV11-2 and TRBJ1-3; 8 nucleotides match TRBD1. The CDR3 covers 17 residues. Germline CDR1 and CDR2: SGHAT and FQNNGV. The trim removed 4 bases at V and 0 bases at J, leaving 8 bases unmatched.